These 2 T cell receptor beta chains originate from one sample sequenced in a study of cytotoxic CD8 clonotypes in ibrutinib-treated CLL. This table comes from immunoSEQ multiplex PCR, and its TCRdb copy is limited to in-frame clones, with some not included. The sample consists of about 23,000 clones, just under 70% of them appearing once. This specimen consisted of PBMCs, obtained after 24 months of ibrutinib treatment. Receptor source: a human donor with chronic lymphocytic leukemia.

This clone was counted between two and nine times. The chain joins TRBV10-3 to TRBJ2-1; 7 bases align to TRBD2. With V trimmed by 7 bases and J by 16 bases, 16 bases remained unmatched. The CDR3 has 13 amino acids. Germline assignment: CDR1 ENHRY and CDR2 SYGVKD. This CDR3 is CAITETSPGLPFF. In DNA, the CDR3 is TGTGCCATCACCGAAACAAGTCCGGGACTACCTTTCTTC.

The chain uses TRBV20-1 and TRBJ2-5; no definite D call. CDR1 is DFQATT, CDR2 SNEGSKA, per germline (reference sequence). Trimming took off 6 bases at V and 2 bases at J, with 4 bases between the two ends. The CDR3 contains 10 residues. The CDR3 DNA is TGCAGTGCAGAGCAAGAGACCCAGTACTTC. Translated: CSAEQETQYF.